This T cell receptor beta chain was found in a study of cytomegalovirus exposure and HLA in healthy donors. Whole-study results and caveats: Analyzed later, most CMV-associated TCR beta chains appeared HLA-restricted.

Primers included in the PCR were 60 Vbeta and 13 Jbeta primers. Sequencing used immunoSEQ multiplex PCR; TCRdb keeps in-frame clones, though not all of them. The repertoire consists of about 200,000 clones, with approximately 70% occurring once and the leading ten covering about 2%. About this clone itself: Its antigen is unidentified.

Germline CDR1 SQVTM, CDR2 ANQGSEA. The CDR3 loop spans 14 amino acids. V lost 4 bases and J lost 3; bases outside the gene matches: 5. V gene TRBV29-1 combines with J gene TRBJ2-1; the match to TRBD2 covers 8 bases. The source is a woman between 25 and 40 years old in good health and CMV-seronegative. Sample: PBMCs. The DNA of the CDR3 is TGCAGCGTTGTAACCAGCGGGGGCTACAATGAGCAGTTCTTC. Amino acids: CSVVTSGGYNEQFF.